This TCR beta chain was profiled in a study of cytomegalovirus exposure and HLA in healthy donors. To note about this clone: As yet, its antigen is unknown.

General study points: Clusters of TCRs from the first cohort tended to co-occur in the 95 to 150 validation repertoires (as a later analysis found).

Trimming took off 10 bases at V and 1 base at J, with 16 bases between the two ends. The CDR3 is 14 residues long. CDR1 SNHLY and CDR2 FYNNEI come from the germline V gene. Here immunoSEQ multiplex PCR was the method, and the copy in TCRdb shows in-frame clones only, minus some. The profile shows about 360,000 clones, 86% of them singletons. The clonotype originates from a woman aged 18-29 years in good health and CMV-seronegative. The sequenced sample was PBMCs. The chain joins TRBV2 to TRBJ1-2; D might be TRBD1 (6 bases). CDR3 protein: CATSQGRGNYGYTF. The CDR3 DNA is TGTGCCACCTCCCAGGGGAGGGGTAACTATGGCTACACCTTC. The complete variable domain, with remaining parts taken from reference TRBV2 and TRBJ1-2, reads EPEVTQTPSHQVTQMGQEVILRCVPISNHLYFYWYRQILGQKVEFLVSFYNNEISEKSEIFDDQFSVERPDGSNFTLKIRSTKLEDSAMYFCATSQGRGNYGYTFGSGTRLTVV.